This T cell receptor beta chain is drawn from a study of CD8+ T cells in alopecia areata (dated by TCRdb to the late 2010s). Study-level background: The treated patients took part in an open-label pilot trial in which moderate-to-severe alopecia areata was treated with oral tofacitinib at 5 to 10 mg twice daily. The SALT score, which quantifies the percentage of affected scalp surface area, was used to measure disease severity in treated patients. High-throughput TCRbeta sequencing was used to examine T cell clonal expansion in alopecia areata in both the C3H/HeJ mouse model and human patients. TCRbeta CDR3 regions were amplified by immunoSEQ multiplex PCR with 35 Vbeta forward and 13 Jbeta reverse primers. RNA was extracted with the PAXgene miRNA kit for fixed scalp, the miRNeasy kit for PBMCs, and the RNeasy kit for mouse skin. Patients on tofacitinib were biopsied at baseline and after 4 and 24 weeks of treatment, and several of the patients also had a later scalp biopsy. Patients stayed on tofacitinib for 6 to 18 months and then had 6 months of follow-up off drug so that delayed response and recurrence could be assessed. In humans, TCRbeta sequencing was performed on scalp tissue and on sorted CD4+ and CD8+ peripheral blood T cells from healthy controls and from patients with patchy or totalis/universalis alopecia areata. Scalp clonality was compared across normal scalp (n=4), patchy alopecia areata scalp (n=8), and alopecia totalis/universalis scalp (n=8).

General study outcomes and caveats: Tofacitinib significantly lowered scalp clonality and the number of expanded CD8+ clones among the top 100 scalp clones. Because the treated cohort was small and had only one nonresponder, larger studies are needed to examine links between baseline CD8+ expansion and response. During tofacitinib treatment, many expanded lesional clones stuck around in both scalp and blood, and this persistence may partly explain why relapse happens after treatment is stopped. Compared with mice, TCR sequences shared between patients were less clear, possibly partly because of HLA diversity across the patient population. Scalp TCR repertoire analysis is complicated because resident alphabeta T cells in normal human skin are also sequenced, whereas mouse skin is dominated by gammadelta T cells. Lesional scalp, especially in alopecia totalis/universalis, showed higher clonality and more expanded CD8+ clones than normal scalp, suggesting antigenic drive.

The CDR3 contains 15 residues, cysteine and phenylalanine counted. This entry keeps only the CDR3 DNA: 45 bases, framed from base 1. Trimming takes 0 bases from V and 2 bases from J, and the germline ends sit 11 bases apart. From a lookup of the germline V gene (reference sequence), CDR1 and CDR2 are MNHEY and SMNVEV. Library prep was done by the immunoSEQ multiplex PCR assay. To provide template for TCR sequencing, every sample had RNA extracted and reverse transcribed into cDNA. SuperScript III was used to make first-strand cDNA, primed with a 2:1 mix of oligo-dT and random hexamers. A synthetic immune receptor repertoire was used to measure amplification bias, and any remaining bias was corrected computationally. The paper's processing steps were these. Raw reads were preprocessed to remove errors, and CDR3 was defined by IMGT conventions from the conserved cysteine to phenylalanine. Clonality was computed by normalizing Shannon entropy by log2 of the number of productive unique TCRs and subtracting the result from 1. Whether scalp clones were CD4 or CD8 was inferred by matching scalp TCRbeta sequences against CD4 and CD8 repertoires sorted from blood. The clones in this table, taken by TCRdb from immuneACCESS, are in-frame only. Not every clone is retained; where verified, under half of the shortfall comes from an unresolved V gene, and the cause of the rest is unknown. Clone size and the V and J calls come from that table; the DNA yielded D and trimming. Counted in this sample were approximately 220,000 clones; 35% to 40% of them appeared once. The ten largest make up 0.4% to 0.55% of the sample.

Remarks on this clone: Its antigen is not yet known. One base away there is no much larger clone; base qualities are not given.

What the treatment or condition label conveys for this sample: oral pan-JAK inhibitor, 5-10 mg twice daily. From alopecia areata patients, peripheral blood was collected along with lesional scalp punch biopsies. After PBMCs were isolated by density centrifugation and stained for CD3, CD4 and CD8, a FACSAria was used to sort CD4+ and CD8+ T cells. The receptor chain draws on TRBV27 and TRBJ2-7; the D call is possibly TRBD1 or TRBD2, each sharing 5 bases. The sequence came from a human donor with alopecia areata. Sequencing was performed on CD4+ T cells sorted from blood, taken between weeks 30 and 35, from a patient treated with tofacitinib. The CDR3 reads as follows: CASSLSRGVPYEQYF. The nucleotides read TGTGCCAGCAGTTTATCGAGAGGGGTCCCCTACGAGCAGTACTTC.